This T cell receptor beta chain was sequenced in a study of shared clonotypes between healthy human individuals. The method was immunoSEQ multiplex PCR; TCRdb's version includes in-frame clones alone and lacks a portion of them. The sample consists of hundreds of thousands of clones, around 75% of them appearing once. Germline V gene sequence: CDR1 SNHLY, CDR2 FYNNEI. V was shortened by 0 bases and J by 1 base, with 12 bases between the two germline ends. The CDR3 covers 17 residues. This chain links TRBV2 with TRBJ2-2; D might be TRBD1 (5 bases). Sequencing input: PBMCs. The source of this sequence is a woman aged 40 to 50 in good health. Some clones in this sample may be carry-over from other donors' samples. CDR3 region: CASSEAGAGQNTGELFF. CDR3 bases: TGTGCCAGCAGTGAAGCGGGTGCAGGGCAGAACACCGGGGAGCTGTTTTTT.